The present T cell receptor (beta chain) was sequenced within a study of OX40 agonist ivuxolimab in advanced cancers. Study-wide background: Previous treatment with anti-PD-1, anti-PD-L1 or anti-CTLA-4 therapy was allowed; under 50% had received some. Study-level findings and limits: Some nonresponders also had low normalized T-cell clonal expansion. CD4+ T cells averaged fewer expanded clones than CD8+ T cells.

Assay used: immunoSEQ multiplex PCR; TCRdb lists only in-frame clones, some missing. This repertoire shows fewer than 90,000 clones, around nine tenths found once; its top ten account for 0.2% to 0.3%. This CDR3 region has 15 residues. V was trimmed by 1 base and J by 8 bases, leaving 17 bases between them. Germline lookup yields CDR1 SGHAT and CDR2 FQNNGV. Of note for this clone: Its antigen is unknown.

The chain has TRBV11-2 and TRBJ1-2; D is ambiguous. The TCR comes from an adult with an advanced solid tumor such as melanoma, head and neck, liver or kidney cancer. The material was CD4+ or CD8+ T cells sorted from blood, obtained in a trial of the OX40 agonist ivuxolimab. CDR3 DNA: TGTGCCAGCAGCTTAGTGCTGACCCAGCCTCGGGGCTACACCTTC. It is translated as CASSLVLTQPRGYTF.